Following are 16 T cell receptor beta chains from one sample sequenced in a study of human T cells and chemical hapten exposure. TCRdb re-derived calls from the RACE reads in MiXCR, one entry per CDR3 protein. The top ten hold about 5% of the sample, which has roughly 380,000 distinct CDR3 sequences, about 6% seen once. Time point of the sample: patch test 2, 6 weeks after DPC sensitization. Regarding treatment: therapeutic diphenylcyclopropenone sensitization with weekly scalp DPC. This specimen was whole blood, taken in connection with sensitization to the hapten diphenylcyclopropenone (DPC). These receptors came from a woman younger than 35 with alopecia areata. Some clones in this sample may be carry-over from other donors' samples.

The rearrangement links TRBV20-1 to TRBJ2-2; 10 bases fit TRBD2. V was clipped by 1 base and J by 7 bases; unmatched bases: 6. Germline lookup yields CDR1 DFQATT and CDR2 SNEGSKA (reference sequence). CDR3 size: 15 residues. The CDR3 protein is CSARAGTSVDGELFF. In nucleotides, the CDR3 is TGCAGTGCTAGAGCCGGGACTAGCGTGGACGGGGAGCTGTTTTTT.

The V gene is TRBV4-3, the J gene TRBJ2-1; no firm D call. In germline, CDR1 is LGHNA, CDR2 YSLEER. This CDR3 region has 16 residues. Trimming stripped 0 bases from V and 7 bases from J, with 16 bases between. The CDR3 sequence is CASSQDIGGVRNEQFF. In nucleotides, the CDR3 is TGCGCCAGCAGCCAAGATATCGGTGGGGTTAGAAATGAGCAGTTCTTC.

This clonotype was observed many times. V is TRBV6-6 and J is TRBJ1-5, with TRBD1 matching over 8 bases. The germline CDR1 and CDR2 sequences are MNHNY and SVGAGI (reference sequence). The CDR3 spans 13 residues. The junction had 4 bases not matched to a gene; V was cut back by 5 bases and J by 7 bases. Written as DNA, the CDR3 is TGTGCCAGCAGTCCAGGGGGCGGGCAGCCCCAGCATTTT. Amino acids: CASSPGGGQPQHF.

This clonotype was picked up many times. The chain links TRBV7-8 to TRBJ1-1; D not certain. The CDR3 spans 13 residues. The V and J ends lost 1 base and 5 bases respectively, with 8 bases between them. CDR1 is SGHVS and CDR2 is FQNEAQ in the germline V gene. CDR3 in DNA: TGTGCCAGCAGCTTAGAAGGCTCGACTGAAGCTTTCTTT. This translates into CASSLEGSTEAFF.

This chain joins TRBV5-8 and TRBJ2-3; D is uncertain. This CDR3 is 15 amino acids long. V lost 0 bases to trimming and J lost 0 bases, with 8 bases between them. Germline CDR1 reads SGHTS; CDR2 reads YDEGEE. DNA for the CDR3: TGTGCCAGCAGCTTGGGGGCGTTGAGCACAGATACGCAGTATTTT. Its translation is CASSLGALSTDTQYF.

This clonotype was observed a few times. The chain links TRBV20-1 to TRBJ2-7; 9 bases fit TRBD1. Trimming removed 6 bases from V and 2 bases from J; junction bases left unmatched: 5. The CDR3 covers 13 residues. Looked up from germline, CDR1 is DFQATT and CDR2 is SNEGSKA (reference sequence). CDR3 amino acids: CSARTGAAYEQYF. The CDR3 DNA is TGCAGTGCGCGGACAGGGGCTGCCTACGAGCAGTACTTC.

The gene calls are TRBV29-1 and TRBJ2-3, with TRBD2 matching 15 bases. This CDR3 spans 15 amino acids. V gave up 4 bases and J gave up 8 bases; unmatched junction bases: 7. The V gene's germline CDR1 is SQVTM and CDR2 ANQGSEA. CDR3 DNA sequence: TGCAGCGTTGTCGGACTAGCGGGGGGGCCCAGTACGCAGTATTTT. Its translation: CSVVGLAGGPSTQYF.

This clonotype was counted at least ten times. V gene TRBV5-5 combines with J gene TRBJ1-5; the D gene is possibly TRBD1 (6 bases). There are 15 residues in the CDR3. Germline V gives CDR1 SGHKS, CDR2 YYEKEE (reference sequence). V lost 2 bases, J lost 5 bases, and 14 bases lay in between. CDR3 in DNA: TGTGCCAGCAGCTTAACGACAGGAGGCCATCAGCCCCAGCATTTT. Residues: CASSLTTGGHQPQHF.

This clonotype was seen many times. The chain recombines TRBV7-9 with TRBJ1-3; D not resolved. The V gene's germline CDR1 is SEHNR and CDR2 FQNEAQ (reference sequence). The CDR3 has 19 residues. V was shortened by 5 bases and J by 0 bases, with 23 bases between the two germline ends. CDR3 in amino acids: CASSRTASAVPTSGNTIYF. The CDR3 bases are TGTGCCAGCAGCCGTACGGCTTCGGCGGTTCCAACCTCTGGAAACACCATATATTTT.

This clonotype was recorded a few times. V is TRBV7-8 and J is TRBJ1-5; the D gene is possibly TRBD1 (5 bases). The V gene lost 1 base and the J gene lost 2 bases, with 9 bases spanning the gap. This CDR3 comprises 15 residues. Germline assignment: CDR1 SGHVS and CDR2 FQNEAQ. The CDR3 is CASSLVPGGNQPQHF. The CDR3, as DNA: TGTGCCAGCAGCTTAGTTCCGGGGGGCAATCAGCCCCAGCATTTT.

The V gene is TRBV4-3, the J gene TRBJ2-6; D possibly corresponds to TRBD1 (6 bases). V was clipped by 0 bases and J by 1 base, with 13 bases between them. Germline V gene lookup returns CDR1 LGHNA and CDR2 YSLEER. The CDR3 covers 18 residues. The CDR3: CASSQDQGRLSGANVLTF. The CDR3 DNA sequence: TGCGCCAGCAGCCAAGATCAGGGGCGCTTATCTGGGGCCAACGTCCTGACTTTC.

This clonotype was recorded a few times. The chain couples TRBV6-2 or TRBV6-3 to TRBJ1-5; D is undetermined. V was trimmed by 0 bases and J by 6 bases, leaving 9 bases between them. The germline V gene has CDR1 MNHEY and CDR2 SVGEGT. CDR3 size: 14 residues. For the CDR3, the DNA is TGTGCCAGCAGTTACTCGAGAGGGAGTCAGCCCCAGCATTTT. Its protein is CASSYSRGSQPQHF.

V gene TRBV6-1 combines with J gene TRBJ2-3; 15 bases are a match to TRBD2. After removal of 4 bases from V and 5 bases from J, the junction contained 13 bases not matched to a gene. Looked up from germline, CDR1 is MNHNS and CDR2 is SASEGT. This CDR3 is built from 19 residues. CDR3 sequence: CASSAQPPGLAGGLDTQYF. CDR3 nucleotide sequence: TGTGCCAGCAGTGCACAGCCCCCGGGACTAGCGGGGGGTCTAGATACGCAGTATTTT.

Details on this clonotype: One base away lies a much larger clone, so this may be a sequencing read error. The V gene is TRBV6-5, the J gene TRBJ2-5, with D possibly being TRBD2 (5 bases). Germline assignment: CDR1 MNHEY and CDR2 SVGAGI. The CDR3 sequence is 13 residues long. Trimming removed 6 bases at V and 7 bases at J, with 15 bases between. The CDR3 coding sequence is TGTGCCAGCAGCTCCACTAGGATTAGGACCCAGTACTTC. It codes for CASSSTRIRTQYF.

This clonotype came up a few times. The chain couples TRBV7-8 to TRBJ2-7, with D unclear. Trimming left V 1 base short and J 0 bases short, with 13 bases between. Germline loops: CDR1 SGHVS, CDR2 FQNEAQ. The CDR3 loop spans 16 amino acids. The CDR3 coding sequence is TGTGCCAGCAGCTTAGTGAGGCAGCCGATCTCCTACGAGCAGTACTTC. Its translation is CASSLVRQPISYEQYF.

This clonotype was detected only a few times. The rearrangement links TRBV7-9 to TRBJ2-7; D is tentatively TRBD1 or TRBD2 (5 bases each). The germline gives CDR1 SEHNR, CDR2 FQNEAQ (reference sequence). The CDR3 sequence is 12 residues long. V was trimmed by 8 bases and J by 1 base, leaving 9 bases between them. CDR3 protein: CASGDGSYEQYF. The CDR3 nucleotides read TGTGCCAGCGGGGACGGTTCCTACGAGCAGTACTTC.